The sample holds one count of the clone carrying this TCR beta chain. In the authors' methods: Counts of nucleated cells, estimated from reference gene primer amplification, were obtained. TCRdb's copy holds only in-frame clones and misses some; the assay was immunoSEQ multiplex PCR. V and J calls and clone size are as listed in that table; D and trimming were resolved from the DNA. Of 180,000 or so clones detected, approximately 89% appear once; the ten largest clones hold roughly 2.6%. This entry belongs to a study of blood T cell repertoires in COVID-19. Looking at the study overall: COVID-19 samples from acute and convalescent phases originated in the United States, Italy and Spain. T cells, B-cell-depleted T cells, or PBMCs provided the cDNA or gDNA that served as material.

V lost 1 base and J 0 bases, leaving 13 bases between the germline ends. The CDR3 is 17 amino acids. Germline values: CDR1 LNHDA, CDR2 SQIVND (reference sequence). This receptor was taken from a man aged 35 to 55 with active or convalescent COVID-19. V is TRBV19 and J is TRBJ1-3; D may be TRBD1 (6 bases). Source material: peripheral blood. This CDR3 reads CASSIGRRTASGNTIYF. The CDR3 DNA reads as TGTGCCAGTAGTATAGGACGAAGGACAGCCTCTGGAAACACCATATATTTT.